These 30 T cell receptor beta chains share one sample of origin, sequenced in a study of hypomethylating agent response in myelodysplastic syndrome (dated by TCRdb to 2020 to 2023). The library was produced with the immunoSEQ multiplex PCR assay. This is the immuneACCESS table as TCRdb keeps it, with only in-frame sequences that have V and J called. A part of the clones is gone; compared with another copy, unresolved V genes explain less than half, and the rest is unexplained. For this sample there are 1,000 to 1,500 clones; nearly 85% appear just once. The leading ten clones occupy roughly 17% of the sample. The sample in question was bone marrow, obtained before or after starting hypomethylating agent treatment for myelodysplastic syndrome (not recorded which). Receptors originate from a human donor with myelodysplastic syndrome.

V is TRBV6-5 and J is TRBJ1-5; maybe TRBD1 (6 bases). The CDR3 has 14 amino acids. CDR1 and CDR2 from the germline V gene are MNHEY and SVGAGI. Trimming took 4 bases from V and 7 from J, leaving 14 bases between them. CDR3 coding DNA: TGTGCCAGCAGTTCAGGGGTCTTTCGGCAGCCCCAGCATTTT. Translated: CASSSGVFRQPQHF.

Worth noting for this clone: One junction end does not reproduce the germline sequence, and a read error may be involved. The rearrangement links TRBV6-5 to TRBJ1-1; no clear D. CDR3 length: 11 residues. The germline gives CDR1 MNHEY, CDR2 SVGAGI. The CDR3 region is CASSRHTKAFF. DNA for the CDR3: TGTGCCAGCAGCCGACACACTAAAGCTTTCTTT.

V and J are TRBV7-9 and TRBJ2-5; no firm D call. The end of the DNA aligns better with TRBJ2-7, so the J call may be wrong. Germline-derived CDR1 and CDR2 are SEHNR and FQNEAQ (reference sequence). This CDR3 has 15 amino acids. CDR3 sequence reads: CASSPAPVGSYEQYF. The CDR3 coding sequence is TGTGCCAGCAGCCCCGCCCCAGTGGGCTCCTACGAGCAGTACTTC.

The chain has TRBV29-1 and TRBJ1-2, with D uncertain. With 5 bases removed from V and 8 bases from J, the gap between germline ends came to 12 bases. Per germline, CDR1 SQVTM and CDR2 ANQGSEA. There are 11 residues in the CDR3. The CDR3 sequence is CSVKEIYGYTF. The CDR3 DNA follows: TGCAGCGTTAAGGAGATTTACGGCTACACCTTC.

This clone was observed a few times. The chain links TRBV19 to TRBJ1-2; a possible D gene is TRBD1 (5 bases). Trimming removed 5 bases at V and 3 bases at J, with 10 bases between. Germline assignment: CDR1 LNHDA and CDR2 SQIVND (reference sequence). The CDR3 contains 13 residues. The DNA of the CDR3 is TGTGCCAGTAGTGAGGGGCCTTACTATGGCTACACCTTC. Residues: CASSEGPYYGYTF.

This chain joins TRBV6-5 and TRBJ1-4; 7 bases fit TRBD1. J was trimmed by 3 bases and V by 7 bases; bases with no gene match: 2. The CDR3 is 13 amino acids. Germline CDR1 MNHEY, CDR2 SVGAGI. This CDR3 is CASKGASNEKLFF. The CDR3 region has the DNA TGTGCCAGCAAGGGGGCATCTAATGAAAAACTGTTTTTT.

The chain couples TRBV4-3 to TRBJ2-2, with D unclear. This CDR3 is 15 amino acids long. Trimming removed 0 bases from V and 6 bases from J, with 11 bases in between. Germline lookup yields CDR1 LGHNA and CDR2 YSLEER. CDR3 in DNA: TGCGCCAGCAGCCAAGACGTAATATTTGCCGGGGAGCTGTTTTTT. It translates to CASSQDVIFAGELFF.

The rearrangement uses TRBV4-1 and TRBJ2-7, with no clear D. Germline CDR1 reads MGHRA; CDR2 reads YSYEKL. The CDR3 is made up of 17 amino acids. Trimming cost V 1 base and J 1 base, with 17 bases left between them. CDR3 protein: CASSQGDLYGLSYEQYF. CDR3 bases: TGCGCCAGCAGCCAAGGAGATCTTTATGGGCTTTCCTACGAGCAGTACTTC.

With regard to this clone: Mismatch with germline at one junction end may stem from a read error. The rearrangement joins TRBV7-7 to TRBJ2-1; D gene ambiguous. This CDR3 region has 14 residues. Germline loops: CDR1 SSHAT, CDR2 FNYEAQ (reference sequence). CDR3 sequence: CASSLGYRNSEQFF. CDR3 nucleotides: TGTGCTAGCAGCTTAGGTTATAGGAACAGTGAGCAGTTCTTC.

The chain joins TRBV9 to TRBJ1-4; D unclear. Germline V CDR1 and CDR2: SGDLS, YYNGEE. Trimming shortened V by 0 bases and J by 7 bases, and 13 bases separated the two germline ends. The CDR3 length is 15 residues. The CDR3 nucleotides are TGTGCCAGCAGCGTAGGCCGAGTTGAGTCTGAAAAACTGTTTTTT. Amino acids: CASSVGRVESEKLFF.

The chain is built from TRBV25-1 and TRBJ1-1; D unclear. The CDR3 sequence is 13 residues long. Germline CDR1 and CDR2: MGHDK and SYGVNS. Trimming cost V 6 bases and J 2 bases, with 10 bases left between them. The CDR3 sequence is CASRGYLNTEAFF. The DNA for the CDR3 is TGTGCCAGCAGGGGTTACTTAAACACTGAAGCTTTCTTT.

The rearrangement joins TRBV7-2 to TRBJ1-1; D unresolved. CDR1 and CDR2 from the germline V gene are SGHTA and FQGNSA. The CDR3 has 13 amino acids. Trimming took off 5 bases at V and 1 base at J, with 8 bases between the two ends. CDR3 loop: CASSALANTEAFF. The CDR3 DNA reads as TGTGCCAGCAGCGCCCTCGCGAACACTGAAGCTTTCTTT.

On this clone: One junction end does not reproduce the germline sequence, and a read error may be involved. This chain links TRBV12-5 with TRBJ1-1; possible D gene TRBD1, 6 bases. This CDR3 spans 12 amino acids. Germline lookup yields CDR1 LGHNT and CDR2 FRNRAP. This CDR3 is CAGGLVSGTQQF. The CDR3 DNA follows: TGTGCTGGTGGTTTGGTTTCCGGGACACAGCAGTTT.

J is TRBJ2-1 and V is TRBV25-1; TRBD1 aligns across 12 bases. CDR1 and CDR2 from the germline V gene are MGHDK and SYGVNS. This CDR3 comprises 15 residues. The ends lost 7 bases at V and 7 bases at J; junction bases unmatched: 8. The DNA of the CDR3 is TGTGCCAGCACCATAGGGACAGGGGGCAGGAATGAGCAGTTCTTC. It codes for CASTIGTGGRNEQFF.

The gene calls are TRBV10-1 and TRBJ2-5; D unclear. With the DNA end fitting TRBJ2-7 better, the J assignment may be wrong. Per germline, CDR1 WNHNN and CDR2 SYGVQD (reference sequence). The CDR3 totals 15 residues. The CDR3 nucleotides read TGCGCCAGCAGTGAGTCGACTCAGTTACCCTACGAGCAGTACTTC. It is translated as CASSESTQLPYEQYF.

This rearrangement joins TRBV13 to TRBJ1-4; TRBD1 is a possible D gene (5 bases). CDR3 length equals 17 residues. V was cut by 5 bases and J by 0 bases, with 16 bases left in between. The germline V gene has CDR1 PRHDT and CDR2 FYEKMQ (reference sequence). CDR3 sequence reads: CASSRGAWGATNEKLFF. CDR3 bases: TGTGCCAGCAGCCGAGGGGCCTGGGGCGCAACTAATGAAAAACTGTTTTTT.

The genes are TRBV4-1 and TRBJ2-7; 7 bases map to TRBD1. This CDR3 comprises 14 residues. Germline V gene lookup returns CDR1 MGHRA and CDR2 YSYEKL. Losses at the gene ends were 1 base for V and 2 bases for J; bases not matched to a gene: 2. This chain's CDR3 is CASSQGDRAYEQYF. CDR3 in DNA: TGCGCCAGCAGCCAAGGGGACAGAGCCTACGAGCAGTACTTC.

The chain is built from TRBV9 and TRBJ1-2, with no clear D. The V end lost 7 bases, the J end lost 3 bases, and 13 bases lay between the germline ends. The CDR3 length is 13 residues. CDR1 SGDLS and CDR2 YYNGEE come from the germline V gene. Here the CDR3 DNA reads TGTGCCAGCTCCAGACCCCGGGACTATGGCTACACCTTC. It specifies CASSRPRDYGYTF.

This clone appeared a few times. The CDR3 nucleotides are TGTGCCAGCAGTCCAGGGGGCAGGAATGGCTACACCTTC. Its translation: CASSPGGRNGYTF. J is TRBJ1-2 and V is TRBV27; 8 bases are shared with TRBD1. Trimming took 5 bases from V and 6 from J; bases not matched to a gene: 5. Germline lookup yields CDR1 MNHEY and CDR2 SMNVEV (reference sequence). The CDR3 is made up of 13 amino acids.

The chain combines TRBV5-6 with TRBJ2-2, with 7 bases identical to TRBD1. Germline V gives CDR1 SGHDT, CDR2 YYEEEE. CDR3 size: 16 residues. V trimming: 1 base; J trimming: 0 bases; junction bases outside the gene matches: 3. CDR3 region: CASSLFTGANTGELFF. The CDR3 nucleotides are TGTGCCAGCAGCTTGTTTACAGGGGCGAACACCGGGGAGCTGTTTTTT.

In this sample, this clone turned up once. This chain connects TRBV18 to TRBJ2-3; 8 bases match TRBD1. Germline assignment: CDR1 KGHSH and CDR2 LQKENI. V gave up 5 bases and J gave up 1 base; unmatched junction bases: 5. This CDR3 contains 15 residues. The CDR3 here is CASSSTGARTDTQYF. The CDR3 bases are TGTGCCAGCTCATCGACAGGGGCCCGCACAGATACGCAGTATTTT.

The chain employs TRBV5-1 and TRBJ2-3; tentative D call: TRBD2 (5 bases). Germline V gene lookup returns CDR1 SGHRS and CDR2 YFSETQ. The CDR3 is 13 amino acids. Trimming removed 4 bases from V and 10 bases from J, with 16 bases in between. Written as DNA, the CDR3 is TGCGCCAGCAGCGGGGTAACCTCGGAGGCGCAGTATTTT. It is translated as CASSGVTSEAQYF.

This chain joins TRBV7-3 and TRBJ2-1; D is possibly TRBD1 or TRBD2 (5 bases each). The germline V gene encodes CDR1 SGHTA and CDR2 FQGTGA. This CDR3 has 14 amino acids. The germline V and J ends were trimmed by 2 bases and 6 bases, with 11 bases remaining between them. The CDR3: CASSLGGRVNEQFF. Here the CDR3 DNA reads TGTGCCAGCAGCTTAGGGGGAAGGGTCAATGAGCAGTTCTTC. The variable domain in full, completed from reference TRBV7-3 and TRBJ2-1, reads GAGVSQTPSNKVTEKGKYVELRCDPISGHTALYWYRQSLGQGPEFLIYFQGTGAADDSGLPNDRFFAVRPEGSVSTLKIQRTERGDSAVYLCASSLGGRVNEQFFGPGTRLTVL.

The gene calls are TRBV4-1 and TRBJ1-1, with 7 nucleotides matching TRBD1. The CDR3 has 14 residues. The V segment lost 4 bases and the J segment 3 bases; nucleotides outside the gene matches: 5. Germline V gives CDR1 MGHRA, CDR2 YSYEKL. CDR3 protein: CASSRQGVDTEAFF. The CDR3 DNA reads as TGCGCCAGCAGCCGTCAGGGGGTCGACACTGAAGCTTTCTTT.

The CDR3 DNA sequence: TGTGCCAGCAGTTTATTAGGGGCGAAAGGAAAAGAGACCCAGTACTTC. Amino acid sequence: CASSLLGAKGKETQYF. This chain joins TRBV27 and TRBJ2-7, with D perhaps matching TRBD1 (5 bases). The J call could be wrong; TRBJ2-5 is a better fit for the DNA end. The CDR3 covers 16 residues. Looked up from germline, CDR1 is MNHEY and CDR2 is SMNVEV (reference sequence).

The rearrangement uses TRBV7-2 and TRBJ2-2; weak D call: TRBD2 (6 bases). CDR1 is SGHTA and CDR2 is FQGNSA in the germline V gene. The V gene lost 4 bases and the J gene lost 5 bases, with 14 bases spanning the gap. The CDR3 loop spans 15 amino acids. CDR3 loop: CASSWDSPGTGELFF. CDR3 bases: TGTGCCAGCAGCTGGGACTCCCCGGGGACCGGGGAGCTGTTTTTT.

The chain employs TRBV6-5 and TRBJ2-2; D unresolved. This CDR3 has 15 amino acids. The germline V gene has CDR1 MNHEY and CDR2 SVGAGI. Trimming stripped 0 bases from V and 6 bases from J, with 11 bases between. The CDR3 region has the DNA TGTGCCAGCAGTTACTCGTACATGTTGCCCGGGGAGCTGTTTTTT. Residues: CASSYSYMLPGELFF.

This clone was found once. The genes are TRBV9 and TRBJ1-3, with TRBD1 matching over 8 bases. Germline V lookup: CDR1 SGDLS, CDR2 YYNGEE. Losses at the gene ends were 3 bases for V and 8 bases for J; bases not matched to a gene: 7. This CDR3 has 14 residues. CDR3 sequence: CASSAMTGEDTIYF. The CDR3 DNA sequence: TGTGCCAGCAGCGCCATGACAGGGGAGGACACCATATATTTT. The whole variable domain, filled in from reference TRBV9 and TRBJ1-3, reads DSGVTQTPKHLITATGQRVTLRCSPRSGDLSVYWYQQSLDQGLQFLIQYYNGEERAKGNILERFSAQQFPDLHSELNLSSLELGDSALYFCASSAMTGEDTIYFGEGSWLTVV.

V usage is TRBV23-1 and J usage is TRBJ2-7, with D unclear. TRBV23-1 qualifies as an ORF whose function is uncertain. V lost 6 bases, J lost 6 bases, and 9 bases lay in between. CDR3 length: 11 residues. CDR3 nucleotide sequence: TGCGCCAGCAGCCGAAGATCCGAGCAGTACTTC. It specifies CASSRRSEQYF.

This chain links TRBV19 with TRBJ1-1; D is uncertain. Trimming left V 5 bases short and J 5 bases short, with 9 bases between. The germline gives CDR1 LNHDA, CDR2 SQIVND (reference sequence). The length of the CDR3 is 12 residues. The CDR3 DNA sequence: TGTGCCAGTAGTTCCCGCATGACTGAAGCTTTCTTT. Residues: CASSSRMTEAFF.